This T cell receptor (beta chain) was captured in a study of sequential checkpoint blockade in melanoma. As for the study in general: First-line arms were nivolumab then ipilimumab, or the reverse, randomized 1:1. Both treatment sequences were followed by maintenance nivolumab.

Treatment described: randomized to nivolumab then ipilimumab (arm A) or the reverse (arm B). Generated by immunoSEQ multiplex PCR, the TCRdb table keeps only in-frame clones and is missing some. This sample has more than 10,000 clones, with roughly four fifths found just once. The TCR sequence derives from a human patient with melanoma. Some clones in this sample may be carry-over from other donors' samples. Source: CD8+ T cells sorted from blood (inferred from file names), taken from a patient given nivolumab and ipilimumab in sequence.

The CDR3 spells CASSSRQGSLTPFSYEQYF. CDR3 nucleotide sequence: TGTGCCAGCAGCTCCAGACAGGGTAGTTTAACCCCGTTCTCCTACGAGCAGTACTTC. The chain recombines TRBV7-9 with TRBJ2-7, with 7 bases identical to TRBD1. Germline assignment: CDR1 SEHNR and CDR2 FQNEAQ (reference sequence). CDR3 size: 19 residues. The V and J ends lost 4 bases and 0 bases, in that order; junction bases with no gene match: 18. Full variable domain (remainder filled in from reference TRBV7-9 and TRBJ2-7): DTGVSQNPRHKITKRGQNVTFRCDPISEHNRLYWYRQTLGQGPEFLTYFQNEAQLEKSRLLSDRFSAERPKGSFSTLEIQRTEQGDSAMYLCASSSRQGSLTPFSYEQYFGPGTRLTVT.